This passage covers 3 T cell receptor beta chains from one sample sequenced in a study of blood T cells in healthy people across ages. Next came a second PCR, run for about 6 to 12 cycles, which used a sample-barcoded 5' primer along with a J-beta primer mix. TCRdb itself ran the 5' RACE reads through MiXCR, one entry per CDR3 protein. The sample includes some 800,000 distinct CDR3 sequences, 25% of them seen just once. These same records also appear under a second study, on T cells of mothers and their children.

The sample was blood. The receptors here all came from a boy aged 5 to 17 in good health.

This chain's CDR3 is CATSDSDYEQYF. The CDR3 DNA sequence: TGTGCCACCAGTGATTCGGACTACGAGCAGTACTTC. The chain carries TRBV24-1 and TRBJ2-7; D remains ambiguous. Trimming removed 2 bases from V and 3 bases from J, with 4 bases in between. Per the germline V gene, CDR1 is KGHDR and CDR2 is SFDVKD. The CDR3 runs to 12 residues.

This chain links TRBV7-2 with TRBJ2-7, with D perhaps TRBD1 or TRBD2 (5 bases each). Germline assignment: CDR1 SGHTA and CDR2 FQGNSA. V lost 1 base and J lost 0, with 10 bases in between. The CDR3 has 15 amino acids. DNA of the CDR3: TGTGCCAGCAGCTTAGGTATTGGGGGCTCCTACGAGCAGTACTTC. It is translated as CASSLGIGGSYEQYF.

The chain joins TRBV28 to TRBJ2-7; maybe TRBD2 (6 bases). This CDR3 has 15 residues. Trimming shortened V by 5 bases and J by 4 bases, and 18 bases separated the two germline ends. Germline V CDR1 and CDR2: MDHEN, SYDVKM. The CDR3 region is CASSATGTQTYEQYF. CDR3 nucleotide sequence: TGTGCCAGCAGTGCAACCGGGACTCAGACTTACGAGCAGTACTTC.